This TCR beta chain is drawn from a study of OX40 agonist ivuxolimab in advanced cancers. Turning to the study itself: Antecedent anti-PD-1, anti-PD-L1 or anti-CTLA-4 therapy was permissible, with roughly 36% having received some. One patient with hepatocellular carcinoma and two with cutaneous melanoma, three in all, had partial responses. Overall study findings and caveats: The average count of expanded clones was higher among CD8+ T cells than among CD4+.

With respect to this clone: No antigen is known for it.

The repertoire was sequenced with immunoSEQ multiplex PCR; TCRdb's copy has only in-frame clones and lacks some. The table lists around 40,000 clones, 80% to 90% of them singletons. Peripheral blood came from all dose cohorts at three timepoints. The source is an adult with an advanced solid tumor such as melanoma, head and neck, liver or kidney cancer. The specimen comprised CD4+ or CD8+ T cells sorted from blood, sampled in a trial of the OX40 agonist ivuxolimab.

The CDR3 loop reads CASSQDAGQGVNEQFF. CDR3 in DNA: TGTGCCAGCAGCCAAGATGCCGGACAGGGGGTCAATGAGCAGTTCTTC. The chain combines TRBV4-2 with TRBJ2-1; TRBD1 matches at 10 bases. Losses at the gene ends were 0 bases for V and 6 bases for J; bases not matched to a gene: 5. The CDR3 length is 16 residues. Germline CDR1 and CDR2: LGHNA and YNFKEQ.